This entry lists 17 T cell receptor beta chains sequenced from one sample in a study. A single record per CDR3 protein comes from TCRdb applying MiXCR to the RT-PCR reads. Altogether about 680,000 distinct CDR3 sequences are present, approximately 15% being singletons, with the ten largest covering about 3.6%. The material sequenced was memory CD4+ T cells from blood. These receptors were taken from a female donor in good health, serving as a healthy control.

This clonotype came up many times. The J gene is TRBJ2-7, the V gene TRBV10-3; 7 bases line up with TRBD1. Trimming at V came to 0 bases and at J to 3 bases, leaving 5 bases not matched to a gene. Germline-derived CDR1 and CDR2 are ENHRY and SYGVKD. The CDR3 consists of 15 residues. CDR3 coding DNA: TGTGCCATCAGTGAGTCGCCGACAGGGCTCTACGAGCAGTACTTC. Residues: CAISESPTGLYEQYF.

The chain employs TRBV20-1 and TRBJ1-5, with D perhaps TRBD1 (5 bases). Germline V gene sequence: CDR1 DFQATT, CDR2 SNEGSKA (reference sequence). Trimming stripped 1 base from V and 6 bases from J, with 10 bases between. There are 13 residues in the CDR3. In nucleotides, the CDR3 is TGCAGTGCTAGAGTTCAGGGTACTCAGCCCCAGCATTTT. Amino acids: CSARVQGTQPQHF.

DNA for the CDR3: TGTGCCAGCAGTTACCCCCGGGACAGCTACAATGAGCAGTTCTTC. It is translated as CASSYPRDSYNEQFF. The chain employs TRBV6-6 and TRBJ2-1; 7 bases fit TRBD1. J was trimmed by 3 bases and V by 2 bases; bases with no gene match: 4. The germline CDR1 and CDR2 sequences are MNHNY and SVGAGI (reference sequence). The CDR3 has 15 amino acids.

This clonotype was picked up many times. The chain employs TRBV20-1 and TRBJ2-7; D unclear. Germline assignment: CDR1 DFQATT and CDR2 SNEGSKA (reference sequence). The CDR3 is made up of 14 amino acids. Trimming pared 7 bases from V and 0 bases from J, leaving 16 bases between. This CDR3 is CSVSGSFSSYEQYF. The CDR3 DNA reads as TGCAGTGTATCGGGCTCCTTTAGCTCCTACGAGCAGTACTTC.

This chain joins TRBV7-3 and TRBJ1-2; possibly TRBD1 for D (5 bases). This CDR3 has 14 amino acids. Germline assignment: CDR1 SGHTA and CDR2 FQGTGA. V lost 5 bases to trimming and J lost 8 bases, with 18 bases between them. The CDR3 loop reads CASSPSPGAGGYTF. The CDR3 bases are TGTGCCAGCAGCCCCTCCCCTGGGGCAGGCGGCTACACCTTC. Variable domain in full (rest from reference TRBV7-3 and TRBJ1-2): GAGVSQTPSNKVTEKGKYVELRCDPISGHTALYWYRQSLGQGPEFLIYFQGTGAADDSGLPNDRFFAVRPEGSVSTLKIQRTERGDSAVYLCASSPSPGAGGYTFGSGTRLTVV.

This clonotype was picked up a small number of times. V and J are TRBV30 and TRBJ1-1; D not resolved. Germline assignment: CDR1 GTSNPN and CDR2 SVGIG (reference sequence). The CDR3 consists of 12 residues. V gave up 2 bases and J gave up 5 bases, with 9 bases separating them. This CDR3 is CAWSRGLTEAFF. CDR3 sequence (DNA): TGTGCCTGGAGTAGAGGGTTGACTGAAGCTTTCTTT.

This clonotype was observed at least ten times. The V gene is TRBV29-1, the J gene TRBJ2-3, with D unclear. The V gene's germline CDR1 is SQVTM and CDR2 ANQGSEA. There are 12 residues in the CDR3. The V and J ends lost 7 bases and 0 bases respectively, with 8 bases between them. CDR3 coding DNA: TGCAGCGCCCTGGACAGCACAGATACGCAGTATTTT. Amino acids: CSALDSTDTQYF.

This clonotype came up a few times. This chain links TRBV27 with TRBJ2-7; D perhaps matches TRBD2 (6 bases). This CDR3 comprises 14 residues. Germline CDR1 reads MNHEY; CDR2 reads SMNVEV (reference sequence). Trimming pared 8 bases from V and 2 bases from J, leaving 16 bases between. CDR3 loop: CASGTSSFTYEQYF. The DNA for the CDR3 is TGTGCCAGCGGCACTAGCTCTTTCACCTACGAGCAGTACTTC.

V gene TRBV6-5 combines with J gene TRBJ2-4; D might be TRBD1 or TRBD2, each matching 5 bases. Trimming pared 0 bases from V and 2 bases from J, leaving 8 bases between. This CDR3 has 15 amino acids. CDR1 MNHEY and CDR2 SVGAGI come from the germline V gene. CDR3 residues: CASSYSGVTKNIQYF. Here the CDR3 DNA reads TGTGCCAGCAGTTACTCGGGGGTAACCAAAAACATTCAGTACTTC.

Many counts were recorded for this clonotype. This chain joins TRBV6-5 and TRBJ1-5, with 11 bases lining up with TRBD1. Germline V gene data show CDR1 as MNHEY and CDR2 as SVGAGI. This CDR3 spans 13 amino acids. Unmatched junction bases numbered 4, after V lost 10 bases and J lost 5 bases. The chain's CDR3 is CATAGQGDQPQHF. The CDR3 DNA sequence: TGTGCCACCGCGGGACAGGGGGATCAGCCCCAGCATTTT.

The chain recombines TRBV15 with TRBJ2-5, with D possibly matching TRBD1 (6 bases). In germline, CDR1 is LNHNV, CDR2 YYDKDF (reference sequence). The CDR3 is 14 amino acids. V lost 0 bases and J lost 5, with 10 bases in between. CDR3 nucleotide sequence: TGTGCCACCAGCAGAGACAGGGGCTGGGAGACCCAGTACTTC. Translating it yields CATSRDRGWETQYF.

The rearrangement joins TRBV6-1 to TRBJ1-5, with 8 nucleotides matching TRBD1. V gave up 6 bases and J gave up 6 bases; unmatched junction bases: 10. CDR1 is MNHNS and CDR2 is SASEGT in the germline V gene. This CDR3 is 15 amino acids long. The CDR3 here is CASSATAGGLQPQHF. CDR3 bases: TGTGCCAGCAGCGCTACGGCAGGGGGCCTTCAGCCCCAGCATTTT.

This clonotype was found many times. The J gene is TRBJ1-5, the V gene TRBV7-2; D perhaps matches TRBD1 (5 bases). Germline CDR1 SGHTA, CDR2 FQGNSA. This CDR3 is built from 15 residues. The V end was cut by 1 base, the J end by 3 bases, with 10 bases between. CDR3 region: CASSLGDGNNQPQHF. CDR3 nucleotide sequence: TGTGCCAGCAGCTTAGGGGACGGAAACAATCAGCCCCAGCATTTT.

This clonotype was seen a handful of times. This CDR3 is CSANPTENTEAFF. For the CDR3, the DNA is TGCAGTGCTAATCCGACGGAGAACACTGAAGCTTTCTTT. The gene calls are TRBV20-1 and TRBJ1-1; no firm D call. Trimming shortened V by 4 bases and J by 1 base, and 10 bases separated the two germline ends. The V gene's germline CDR1 is DFQATT and CDR2 SNEGSKA (reference sequence). The CDR3 is 13 residues long.

This clonotype was detected only a few times. The chain joins TRBV20-1 to TRBJ1-5; D is perhaps TRBD1 (6 bases). The CDR3 has 13 amino acids. Looked up from germline, CDR1 is DFQATT and CDR2 is SNEGSKA (reference sequence). The V end was cut by 5 bases, the J end by 4 bases, with 12 bases between. CDR3 region: CSALQGRNQPQHF. Here the CDR3 DNA reads TGCAGTGCTTTACAGGGTCGGAATCAGCCCCAGCATTTT.

There are a few counts of this clonotype. J is TRBJ2-5 and V is TRBV20-1; 8 bases match TRBD1. The CDR3 is made up of 15 amino acids. Unmatched junction bases numbered 8, after V lost 0 bases and J lost 5 bases. Germline values: CDR1 DFQATT, CDR2 SNEGSKA (reference sequence). Written as DNA, the CDR3 is TGCAGTGCTAGAGAGGTCAGGGGGCCGATCGAGACCCAGTACTTC. Its protein product is CSAREVRGPIETQYF.

This clonotype was detected only a few times. This chain connects TRBV6-6 to TRBJ1-5; D uncertain. The CDR3 runs 17 residues. Germline CDR1 reads MNHNY; CDR2 reads SVGAGI (reference sequence). Deletions cut 3 bases from V and 2 bases from J, with 17 bases between. The CDR3 loop reads CASSYGRASPGNQPQHF. As DNA, the CDR3 is TGTGCCAGCAGTTATGGGAGGGCTTCTCCTGGCAATCAGCCCCAGCATTTT.